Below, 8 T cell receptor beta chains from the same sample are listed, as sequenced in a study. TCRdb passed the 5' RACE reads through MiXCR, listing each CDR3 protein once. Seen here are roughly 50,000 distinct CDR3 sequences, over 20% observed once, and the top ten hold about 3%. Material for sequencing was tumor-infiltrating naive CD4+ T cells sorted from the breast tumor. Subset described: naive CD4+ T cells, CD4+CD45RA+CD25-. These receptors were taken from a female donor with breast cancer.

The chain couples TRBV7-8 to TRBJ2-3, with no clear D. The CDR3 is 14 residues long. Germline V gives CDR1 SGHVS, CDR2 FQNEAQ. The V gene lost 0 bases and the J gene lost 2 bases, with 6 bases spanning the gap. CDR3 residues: CASSLAATTDTQYF. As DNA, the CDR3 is TGTGCCAGCAGCTTAGCTGCCACCACAGATACGCAGTATTTT.

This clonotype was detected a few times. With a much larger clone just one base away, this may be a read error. The CDR3 loop reads CASSWTSLGNEHFF. In DNA, the CDR3 is TGCGCCAGCAGCTGGACCAGTTTGGGCAATGAGCATTTCTTC. The chain has TRBV5-1 and TRBJ2-1, with D hard to call. CDR1 and CDR2 (germline): SGHRS, YFSETQ. The CDR3 loop spans 14 amino acids.

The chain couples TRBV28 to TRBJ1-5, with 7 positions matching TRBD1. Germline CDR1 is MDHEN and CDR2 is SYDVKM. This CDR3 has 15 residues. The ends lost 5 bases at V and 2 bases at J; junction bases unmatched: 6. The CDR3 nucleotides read TGTGCCAGCAGTATGATGACAGGGCGCAATCAGCCCCAGCATTTT. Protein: CASSMMTGRNQPQHF.

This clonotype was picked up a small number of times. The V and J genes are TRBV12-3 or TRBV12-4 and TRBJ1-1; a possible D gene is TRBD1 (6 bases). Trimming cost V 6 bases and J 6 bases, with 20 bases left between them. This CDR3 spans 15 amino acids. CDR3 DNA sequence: TGTGCCAGCAGAACCCGGGGGGGACAAGGGCCTGAAGCTTTCTTT. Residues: CASRTRGGQGPEAFF.

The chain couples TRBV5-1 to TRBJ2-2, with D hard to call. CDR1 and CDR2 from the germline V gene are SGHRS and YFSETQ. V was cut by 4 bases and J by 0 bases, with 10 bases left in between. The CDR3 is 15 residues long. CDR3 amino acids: CASSRGTANTGELFF. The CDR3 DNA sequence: TGCGCCAGCAGCCGAGGCACCGCGAACACCGGGGAGCTGTTTTTT.

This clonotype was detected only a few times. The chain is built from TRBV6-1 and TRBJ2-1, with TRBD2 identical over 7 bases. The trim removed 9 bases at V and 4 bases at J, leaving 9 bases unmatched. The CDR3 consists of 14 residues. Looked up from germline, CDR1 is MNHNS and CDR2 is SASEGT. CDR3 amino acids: CASWVGRDYNEQFF. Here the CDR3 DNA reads TGTGCCAGTTGGGTAGGGAGGGATTACAATGAGCAGTTCTTC.

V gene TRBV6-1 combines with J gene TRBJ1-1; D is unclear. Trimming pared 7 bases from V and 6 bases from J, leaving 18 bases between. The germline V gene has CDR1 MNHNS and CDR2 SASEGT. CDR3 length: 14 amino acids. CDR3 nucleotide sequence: TGTGCCAGCATTAAACCCATGGGTTCGGCTGAAGCTTTCTTT. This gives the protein CASIKPMGSAEAFF.

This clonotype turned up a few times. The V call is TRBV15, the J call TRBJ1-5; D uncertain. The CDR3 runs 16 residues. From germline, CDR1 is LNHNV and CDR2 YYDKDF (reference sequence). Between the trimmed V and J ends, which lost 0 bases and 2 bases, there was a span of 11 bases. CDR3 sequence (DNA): TGTGCCACCAGCAGAGAAGGAGGGCTCCGCAATCAGCCCCAGCATTTT. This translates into CATSREGGLRNQPQHF.